These 21 T cell receptor beta chains came from one sample sequenced in a study of chemoradiotherapy in HPV16-positive cancers. Sequencing used immunoSEQ multiplex PCR; TCRdb keeps in-frame clones, though not all of them. The data hold about 21,000 clones, with more than 70% observed a single time. The material was blood, obtained from a patient who underwent chemoradiotherapy. All receptors derive from a human donor with HPV-associated anogenital cancer.

The rearrangement uses TRBV13 and TRBJ1-2; maybe TRBD1 (6 bases). The germline CDR1 and CDR2 sequences are PRHDT and FYEKMQ (reference sequence). With 2 bases removed from V and 4 bases from J, the gap between germline ends came to 14 bases. This CDR3 is 15 amino acids long. The CDR3 coding sequence is TGTGCCAGCAGCTTAAATCCGGGGGCCGGCTATGGCTACACCTTC. It is translated as CASSLNPGAGYGYTF. Combining the CDR3 with reference TRBV13 and TRBJ1-2 gives the whole variable domain AAGVIQSPRHLIKEKRETATLKCYPIPRHDTVYWYQQGPGQDPQFLISFYEKMQSDKGSIPDRFSAQQFSDYHSELNMSSLELGDSALYFCASSLNPGAGYGYTFGSGTRLTVV.

The gene calls are TRBV7-9 and TRBJ2-1; TRBD2 matches at 10 bases. Trimming removed 4 bases from V and 6 bases from J; junction bases left unmatched: 6. Germline V gene lookup returns CDR1 SEHNR and CDR2 FQNEAQ (reference sequence). This CDR3 is built from 15 residues. Here the CDR3 DNA reads TGTGCCAGCAGCTATATAGCGGGAGGTACCAATGAGCAGTTCTTC. It encodes CASSYIAGGTNEQFF.

The V call is TRBV19, the J call TRBJ2-2, with TRBD1 matching over 12 bases. V gave up 3 bases and J gave up 9 bases; unmatched junction bases: 5. This CDR3 region has 15 residues. Per germline, CDR1 LNHDA and CDR2 SQIVND (reference sequence). The CDR3 DNA reads TGTGCCAGTAGTATGGGAGGGACAGGGGGCCGGGAGCTGTTTTTT. Translated: CASSMGGTGGRELFF.

The chain carries TRBV27 and TRBJ1-1; TRBD1 matches 8 bases. V was pared by 6 bases and J by 4 bases, with 7 bases of the junction left unmatched. Germline values: CDR1 MNHEY, CDR2 SMNVEV (reference sequence). The CDR3 spans 14 residues. The CDR3 nucleotides are TGTGCCAGCAGGAGACAGGGGTTAGGCACTGAAGCTTTCTTT. Its protein is CASRRQGLGTEAFF.

The chain combines TRBV5-6 with TRBJ2-3; 7 bases align to TRBD2. Germline CDR1 SGHDT, CDR2 YYEEEE. V gave up 1 base and J gave up 2 bases; unmatched junction bases: 4. The CDR3 consists of 15 residues. CDR3 DNA: TGTGCCAGCAGCTTGACGCGGGAGAACACAGATACGCAGTATTTT. Its protein product is CASSLTRENTDTQYF.

The chain recombines TRBV6-1 with TRBJ2-4; 8 bases are a match to TRBD2. CDR3 length: 16 amino acids. V gave up 4 bases and J gave up 0 bases; unmatched junction bases: 5. Germline lookup yields CDR1 MNHNS and CDR2 SASEGT. The CDR3 DNA sequence: TGTGCCAGCAGTGTTAGCGGGGTTGGAGCCAAAAACATTCAGTACTTC. It specifies CASSVSGVGAKNIQYF.

The CDR3 protein is CATSSDRPQGLFYNEQFF. Here the CDR3 DNA reads TGTGCCACCAGCAGTGACCGACCACAGGGGCTTTTCTACAATGAGCAGTTCTTC. This rearrangement joins TRBV15 to TRBJ2-1; 7 bases match TRBD1. This CDR3 spans 18 amino acids. CDR1 and CDR2 from the germline V gene are LNHNV and YYDKDF (reference sequence). J was trimmed by 3 bases and V by 3 bases; bases with no gene match: 14.

This clone appeared once. The chain joins TRBV20-1 to TRBJ1-6; no clear D. Germline V gene lookup returns CDR1 DFQATT and CDR2 SNEGSKA (reference sequence). The CDR3 runs to 11 residues. V dropped 5 bases and J dropped 5 bases, with 4 bases sitting between them. DNA of the CDR3: TGCAGTGCTCCGAATAATTCACCCCTCCACTTT. Amino acids: CSAPNNSPLHF.

The chain couples TRBV5-1 to TRBJ1-5; a possible D gene is TRBD1 (5 bases). The V gene's germline CDR1 is SGHRS and CDR2 YFSETQ. The CDR3 spans 14 residues. V was clipped by 0 bases and J by 6 bases, with 10 bases between them. CDR3 sequence (DNA): TGCGCCAGCAGCTTGGACGGGGGGAGTCAGCCCCAGCATTTT. It translates to CASSLDGGSQPQHF.

The J gene is TRBJ1-1, the V gene TRBV28; D possibly corresponds to TRBD1 (5 bases). The CDR3 is made up of 15 amino acids. V lost 3 bases and J lost 5, with 16 bases in between. Per the germline V gene, CDR1 is MDHEN and CDR2 is SYDVKM. The CDR3 bases are TGTGCCAGCAGTTTGGGGGACCTCCTCAGGACTGAAGCTTTCTTT. It is translated as CASSLGDLLRTEAFF. Full variable domain (remainder filled in from reference TRBV28 and TRBJ1-1): DVKVTQSSRYLVKRTGEKVFLECVQDMDHENMFWYRQDPGLGLRLIYFSYDVKMKEKGDIPEGYSVSREKKERFSLILESASTNQTSMYLCASSLGDLLRTEAFFGQGTRLTVV.

The J gene is TRBJ1-2, the V gene TRBV29-1; 7 bases align to TRBD1. With V trimmed by 7 bases and J by 8 bases, 13 bases remained unmatched. Germline CDR1 and CDR2: SQVTM and ANQGSEA. CDR3 size: 13 residues. The CDR3 nucleotides read TGCAGCGCCGTGACAGGGACCATCCGGGGCTACACCTTC. Residues: CSAVTGTIRGYTF.

The chain combines TRBV7-2 with TRBJ1-2; the match to TRBD1 covers 7 bases. Germline trimming cut 5 bases from V and 6 bases from J; bases unmatched to any gene: 6. This CDR3 region has 13 residues. CDR1 is SGHTA and CDR2 is FQGNSA in the germline V gene. This chain's CDR3 is CASSQTGSHGYTF. In DNA, the CDR3 is TGTGCCAGCAGCCAGACAGGGTCCCATGGCTACACCTTC.

The J gene is TRBJ2-5, the V gene TRBV4-1; tentatively, D is TRBD1 or TRBD2 (5 bases each). Germline assignment: CDR1 MGHRA and CDR2 YSYEKL. Trimming stripped 5 bases from V and 5 bases from J, with 12 bases between. CDR3 length: 13 residues. The CDR3, as DNA: TGCGCCAGCAGCGCCCTTGAGGGGGAGACCCAGTACTTC. Amino acids: CASSALEGETQYF.

This clone was detected only once. The chain carries TRBV12-5 and TRBJ2-5, with 7 bases that match TRBD1. Germline V lookup: CDR1 LGHNT, CDR2 FRNRAP. The V segment lost 1 base and the J segment 2 bases; nucleotides outside the gene matches: 4. CDR3 length equals 15 residues. The CDR3 here is CASGLGGQRQETQYF. The CDR3 DNA is TGTGCTAGTGGTTTGGGGGGACAGAGACAAGAGACCCAGTACTTC.

The gene calls are TRBV11-3 and TRBJ2-7; 7 bases match TRBD2. Trimming took 2 bases from V and 3 from J; bases not matched to a gene: 4. The CDR3 consists of 14 residues. Germline V gene sequence: CDR1 SGHNT, CDR2 YENEEA. CDR3 in DNA: TGTGCCAGCAGCTTAAACAGCGGGGACTACGAGCAGTACTTC. This codes for CASSLNSGDYEQYF.

CDR3 DNA sequence: TGTGCCAGCAGCCTTGAACGGTATGAGCAGTTCTTC. It specifies CASSLERYEQFF. The chain has TRBV7-8 and TRBJ2-1; D is uncertain. V lost 5 bases, J lost 8 bases, and 10 bases lay in between. The CDR3 runs to 12 residues. Germline V gene data show CDR1 as SGHVS and CDR2 as FQNEAQ.

The J gene is TRBJ1-2, the V gene TRBV5-4; 7 nucleotides agree with TRBD1. The CDR3 totals 14 residues. V trimming: 6 bases; J trimming: 0 bases; junction bases outside the gene matches: 5. Germline CDR1 reads SGHNT; CDR2 reads YYREEE (reference sequence). The DNA of the CDR3 is TGTGCCAGCAACCGACAGGGAGCTAACTATGGCTACACCTTC. Encoded protein: CASNRQGANYGYTF.

The chain has TRBV29-1 and TRBJ2-5; D possibly uses TRBD1 or TRBD2 (5 bases each). V was pared by 7 bases and J by 3 bases, with 18 bases between. The germline V gene has CDR1 SQVTM and CDR2 ANQGSEA. CDR3 length: 14 residues. The CDR3 nucleotides are TGCAGCGCCGGACATGGTTCCGGGAAAGAGACCCAGTACTTC. Its translation is CSAGHGSGKETQYF.

The rearrangement joins TRBV6-6 to TRBJ1-2; no firm D call. The germline CDR1 and CDR2 sequences are MNHNY and SVGAGI (reference sequence). V lost 6 bases and J 6 bases, leaving 11 bases between the germline ends. This CDR3 comprises 12 residues. CDR3 sequence: CASREAGDGYTF. In nucleotides, the CDR3 is TGTGCCAGCAGAGAGGCGGGCGATGGCTACACCTTC.

J is TRBJ1-1 and V is TRBV19; 7 bases agree with TRBD1. V dropped 3 bases and J dropped 1; count of bases not matched to a gene: 5. Germline loops: CDR1 LNHDA, CDR2 SQIVND (reference sequence). This CDR3 region has 15 residues. This chain's CDR3 is CASSISGTANTEAFF. In DNA form, the CDR3 reads TGTGCCAGTAGTATTAGCGGGACAGCGAACACTGAAGCTTTCTTT.

The chain carries TRBV9 and TRBJ1-6, with a tentative D call TRBD1 (6 bases). V lost 1 base to trimming and J lost 8 bases, with 16 bases between them. CDR1 and CDR2 (germline): SGDLS, YYNGEE. CDR3 length: 16 residues. The CDR3 nucleotides are TGTGCCAGCAGCGTATCCGGGACAATGTTGGATTCACCCCTCCACTTT. Its translation is CASSVSGTMLDSPLHF.